This T cell receptor beta chain was retrieved from a study of blood T cells in healthy people across ages. A sample-barcoded 5' primer and a J-beta primer mix were used in a second PCR of about 7 to 11 cycles. A single record per CDR3 protein comes from TCRdb applying MiXCR to the 5' RACE reads. The sample yields around 2 million distinct CDR3 sequences, roughly two fifths seen once. The V gene's germline CDR1 is SGHVS and CDR2 FNYEAQ. Trimming cost V 2 bases and J 1 base, with 15 bases left between them. CDR3 length: 16 residues. This clonotype was seen a handful of times. The clonotype originates from a human donor in good health. The chain joins TRBV7-6 to TRBJ2-7; D ambiguous. The sample consisted of blood. CDR3 sequence (DNA): TGTGCCAGCAGCTTAAGGTTGGACGGATCTTCCTACGAGCAGTACTTC. Encoded protein: CASSLRLDGSSYEQYF.